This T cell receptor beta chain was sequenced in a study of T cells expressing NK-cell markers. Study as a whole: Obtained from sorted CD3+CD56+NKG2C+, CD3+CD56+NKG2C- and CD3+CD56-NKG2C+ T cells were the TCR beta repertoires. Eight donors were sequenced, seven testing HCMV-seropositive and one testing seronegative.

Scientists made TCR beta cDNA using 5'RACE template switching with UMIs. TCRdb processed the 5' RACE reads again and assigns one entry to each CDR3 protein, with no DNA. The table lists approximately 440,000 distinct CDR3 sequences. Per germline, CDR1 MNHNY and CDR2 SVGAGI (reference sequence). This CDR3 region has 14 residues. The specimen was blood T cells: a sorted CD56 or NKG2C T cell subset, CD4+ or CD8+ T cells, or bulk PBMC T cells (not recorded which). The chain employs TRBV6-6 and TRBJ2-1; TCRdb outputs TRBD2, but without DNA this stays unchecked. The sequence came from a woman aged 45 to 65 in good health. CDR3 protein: CATSSGRAKDEQFF.